Listed below are T cell receptor beta chains from one sample, sequenced in a study of PD-1 blockade in classical Hodgkin lymphoma. Here immunoSEQ multiplex PCR was the method, and the copy in TCRdb shows in-frame clones only, minus some. The data hold roughly 2,400 clones, with about three quarters observed a single time. Sequencing was performed on CD8+ T cells from blood, taken at baseline. All receptors come from a human donor with classical Hodgkin lymphoma. Both conserved end residues are part of each CDR3. The order of the fields is V gene, D gene, clone size, J gene, CDR3 protein, CDR3 DNA. D genes are given only for firm matches. Clone size is given for some rows only: seen once, a few or many times, or a class if the clone is expanded.

V gene: TRBV19
D gene: NA
clone size: NA
J gene: TRBJ2-2
CDR3 protein: CASSINEGVFPPNITNTGELFF
CDR3 DNA: TGTGCCAGTAGTATAAATGAGGGGGTTTTCCCCCCTAACATCACAAACACCGGGGAGCTGTTTTTT

V gene: TRBV6-6
D gene: TRBD1
clone size: few
J gene: TRBJ1-2
CDR3 protein: CASSFSQGVSYGYTF
CDR3 DNA: TGTGCCAGCAGTTTTTCCCAGGGGGTTTCCTATGGCTACACCTTC

V gene: TRBV9
D gene: NA
clone size: few
J gene: TRBJ1-1
CDR3 protein: CASSVSGGARTEAFF
CDR3 DNA: TGTGCCAGCAGCGTTTCGGGGGGCGCGAGGACTGAAGCTTTCTTT

V gene: TRBV28
D gene: TRBD1
clone size: NA
J gene: TRBJ2-3
CDR3 protein: CASRTRQGPSPTDTQYF
CDR3 DNA: TGTGCCAGCAGGACTCGACAGGGACCGTCGCCCACAGATACGCAGTATTTT

V gene: TRBV5-6
D gene: NA
clone size: NA
J gene: TRBJ2-5
CDR3 protein: CASSLAGIAQGQETQYF
CDR3 DNA: TGTGCCAGCAGCTTGGCCGGAATAGCGCAGGGCCAAGAGACCCAGTACTTC

V gene: TRBV5-4
D gene: NA
clone size: NA
J gene: TRBJ2-7
CDR3 protein: CASSVTSSYEQYF
CDR3 DNA: TGTGCCAGCAGCGTGACTAGTTCCTACGAGCAGTACTTC

V gene: TRBV2
D gene: NA
clone size: NA
J gene: TRBJ2-5
CDR3 protein: CASSVPIDWGLQETQYF
CDR3 DNA: TGTGCCAGCAGTGTTCCCATAGATTGGGGACTCCAAGAGACCCAGTACTTC

V gene: TRBV7-9
D gene: TRBD1
clone size: large
J gene: TRBJ2-7
CDR3 protein: CASSDNTGDLFYEQYF
CDR3 DNA: TGTGCCAGCAGCGACAATACAGGGGACCTGTTCTACGAGCAGTACTTC

V gene: TRBV2
D gene: NA
clone size: NA
J gene: TRBJ1-4
CDR3 protein: CASERAFHTSNEKLFF
CDR3 DNA: TGTGCCAGCGAGCGGGCATTTCACACGTCTAATGAAAAACTGTTTTTT

V gene: TRBV7-6
D gene: TRBD1
clone size: large
J gene: TRBJ2-2
CDR3 protein: CASTGEGGPNTGELFF
CDR3 DNA: TGTGCCAGCACTGGGGAAGGGGGCCCAAACACCGGGGAGCTGTTTTTT

V gene: TRBV29-1
D gene: TRBD1
clone size: few
J gene: TRBJ1-2
CDR3 protein: CSVLLMTGRGDYGYTF
CDR3 DNA: TGCAGCGTCTTACTGATGACAGGGCGAGGGGACTATGGCTACACCTTC

V gene: TRBV30
D gene: NA
clone size: once
J gene: TRBJ1-2
CDR3 protein: CAWTPGTHGYTF
CDR3 DNA: TGTGCCTGGACTCCCGGGACACACGGCTACACCTTC

V gene: TRBV5-4
D gene: TRBD2
clone size: NA
J gene: TRBJ2-7
CDR3 protein: CASSLTGLADYEQYF
CDR3 DNA: TGTGCCAGCAGCCTTACGGGACTAGCGGACTACGAGCAGTACTTC

V gene: TRBV6-5
D gene: TRBD2
clone size: NA
J gene: TRBJ2-1
CDR3 protein: CASSSQRGGWNEQFF
CDR3 DNA: TGTGCCAGCAGTTCCCAGCGGGGGGGATGGAATGAGCAGTTCTTC